This T cell receptor (beta chain) appears in the sequencing data of a study of tumor-infiltrating lymphocytes in oesophageal squamous cell carcinoma. The CDR3 totals 11 residues. CDR1 and CDR2 from the germline V gene are KGHSH and LQKENI. V lost 3 bases and J 4 bases, leaving 0 bases between the germline ends. This clonotype was counted a few times. TCRdb passed the PCR reads through MiXCR, listing each CDR3 protein once. The repertoire holds fewer than 20,000 distinct CDR3 sequences, with roughly two fifths as singletons. This receptor was taken from a male donor with esophageal squamous cell carcinoma. The V gene is TRBV18, the J gene TRBJ2-2; no definite D call. The sample was esophageal tumor tissue. The CDR3 region has the DNA TGTGCCAGCTCACCCACCGGGGAGCTGTTTTTT. Translation: CASSPTGELFF. Together with reference TRBV18 and TRBJ2-2, the CDR3 gives the full variable domain: NAGVMQNPRHLVRRRGQEARLRCSPMKGHSHVYWYRQLPEEGLKFMVYLQKENIIDESGMPKERFSAEFPKEGPSILRIQQVVRGDSAAYFCASSPTGELFFGEGSRLTVL.